The subject of this entry is one T cell receptor beta chain. Random hexamers were used to reverse transcribe the RNA input (about 0.5 to 1 ug). TCRdb analysed the immunoSEQ multiplex PCR reads with MiXCR anew, one entry per CDR3 protein. The sample holds under 200,000 distinct CDR3 sequences; approximately 95% are singletons and the top ten take 0.15% to 0.2%. The data were obtained in a study of CD8 T cells in Susac syndrome. Germline V gives CDR1 SGHNT, CDR2 YYREEE (reference sequence). The V and J ends lost 1 base and 3 bases, in that order; junction bases with no gene match: 6. This CDR3 spans 15 amino acids. Sequencing of TCR beta was undertaken in CD8+ and CD4+ T cells derived from blood.

This sequence joins TRBV5-4 and TRBJ2-7, with 8 bases aligning to TRBD2. The specimen sequenced was CD8+ T cells from PBMCs. The clonotype originates from a human donor with multiple sclerosis. The CDR3 coding sequence is TGTGCCAGCAGCTTGTCTACTAGCGGATTCTACGAGCAGTACTTC. The encoded protein is CASSLSTSGFYEQYF.